This record looks at one TCR beta chain sequence and its context. This clone has a single count. No antigen is known for it. The record has no base qualities; no much larger clone is one base away. The sample belongs to a study of CD8 T cell repertoires and HIV-1 epitope variants (dated by TCRdb to the early 2020s). About the investigation overall: In separate culture wells, T cells were stimulated with each of twenty-five peptides that represented autologous and known Gag and Nef epitope variants. A CMV, EBV and flu peptide pool, the Ebola AY9 epitope as negative control, and a no-peptide well were included as control conditions. The epitopes tested were three Gag epitope families plus Nef HW9 and YT9. Using the EasySep Human T Cell Enrichment Kit, T cells were enriched and then co-cultured with an equal number of autologous T cell-negative cells acting as antigen-presenting cells. Cultures ran for 9 to 11 days in IMDM with gentamicin, with half-media changes on days 3 and 7 adding IL-2, IL-7 and IL-15. An aliquot of 1M T cells was set aside as an uncultured baseline condition, separate from the roughly 80 T cell cultures. A total of 83 T cell cultures were run, with each culture condition performed in triplicate except for one peptide, which was performed in duplicate.

The EasySep Human CD8+ T Cell Enrichment Kit was used on day 10 to isolate CD8+ T cells from every culture. Results and caveats for the whole study, not just this receptor: The assay identified only TCR beta chains and indicated proliferation to antigen, not T cell function or cytokine profile. The Nef KF9 family was recognized by five clonotypes and the HW9 family by one, and no responses to the TAALDMSHF plasma variant were observed. The study identified about 10 antigen-specific TCR beta clonotypes, 5 or 6 of which appeared to be cross-reactive for autologous or known escape epitope variants.

Its CDR3 holds 15 amino acids, cysteine through phenylalanine. This entry keeps only the CDR3 DNA: 45 bases, framed from base 1. In the germline V gene (reference sequence), CDR1 corresponds to LNHDA and CDR2 to SQIVND. The junction shows trimming of 3 bases on V and 0 bases on J, plus 9 bases between the germline ends. Sequencing of TCR beta CDR3 regions was performed at survey depth on the immunoSEQ platform. The QIAamp DNA micro kit was used to extract genomic DNA from every cultured and uncultured CD8+ T cell population. The authors' pipeline ran thus. Any sample with under 5,000 productive reads was excluded, and this exclusion removed about 7% of the 75 cultures stimulated with HIV peptides. Sequences were trimmed to CDR3 by a MANAFEST web app, and nonproductive sequences, CDR3s under 5 amino acids, and sequences not starting with C or ending with F/W were removed. Antigen-specific clonotypes had to expand in at least 2 of 3 replicates versus no-peptide control at FDR 0.01, only within one epitope family. A frequency at least fivefold higher than in wells stimulated with peptides from other epitope families was additionally required for specific clonotypes. As stored in TCRdb, this immuneACCESS dataset retains in-frame rearrangements with V and J assigned. A fraction of the clones does not appear; measured against another copy, unresolved V genes explain less than half of the discrepancy, and the remainder lacks a known reason. D and trimming come from the DNA, and the V and J calls and clone size come from that table. The sample data list fewer than 7,000 clones, and about two thirds of these were observed just once. Roughly 43% of the sample goes to the ten largest clones.

The receptor was isolated from a male donor with HIV. Sequenced input: cultured CD8+ T cells derived from PBMCs. The sequence is built from TRBV19 and TRBJ1-5; D gene: possibly TRBD1, on 6 matching bases. At the DNA level, the sequence is TGTGCCAGTAGTATCGGGGGCCTTAGCAATCAGCCCCAGCATTTT. Its amino acids are CASSIGGLSNQPQHF.